A selection of T cell receptor beta chains follows, all from one sample in a study of identical twins. MiXCR, run by TCRdb on the 5' RACE reads, gives a single entry per CDR3 protein. The sample lists about 470,000 distinct CDR3 sequences, roughly 24% occurring once. A further study also used this sample, focusing on T cells expressing NK-cell markers.

The source material was CD4+ T cells sorted from blood. These receptors were collected from a woman aged 18-29 years in good health. The CDR3 runs from the conserved cysteine through the conserved F or W. Each record gives: J gene, clone size, D gene, V gene, CDR3 protein, CDR3 DNA. D genes are given only for firm matches. Some rows have no size entry. The others give once, few or many, or a class for an expanded clone.

TRBJ2-7	many	.	TRBV5-1	CASGLDSHNEQYF	TGCGCCAGCGGCTTAGACAGTCACAACGAGCAGTACTTC
TRBJ1-3	.	.	TRBV5-6	CASSLISRDQDTIYF	TGTGCCAGCAGCTTGATATCCAGGGATCAGGACACCATATATTTT
TRBJ2-6	few	.	TRBV29-1	CSVEGAENSGANVLTF	TGCAGCGTTGAAGGGGCGGAAAACTCTGGGGCCAACGTCCTGACTTTC
TRBJ1-2	.	.	TRBV3-1	CASSQEVTSYGYTF	TGTGCCAGCAGCCAAGAAGTGACTAGCTATGGCTACACCTTC
TRBJ1-6	many	.	TRBV29-1	CSAGLMNSPLHF	TGCAGCGCGGGACTGATGAATTCACCCCTCCACTTT
TRBJ2-5	.	TRBD2	TRBV12-3/TRBV12-4	CAISLVGGTSGSRETQYF	TGTGCCATCAGTTTAGTAGGGGGGACTAGCGGGTCCCGGGAGACCCAGTACTTC
TRBJ1-2	.	.	TRBV5-6	CASSLKDGFYGYTF	TGTGCCAGCAGCTTGAAAGACGGTTTCTATGGCTACACCTTC
TRBJ1-5	.	.	TRBV11-2	CASSPGPTQPQHF	TGTGCCAGCAGCCCGGGACCAACGCAGCCCCAGCATTTT
TRBJ2-7	few	.	TRBV5-1	CASSLISTYEQYF	TGCGCCAGCAGCTTGATCTCAACCTACGAGCAGTACTTC
TRBJ1-5	few	.	TRBV25-1	CASSEGMYNQPQHF	TGTGCCAGCAGTGAAGGCATGTACAATCAGCCCCAGCATTTT
TRBJ1-6	.	.	TRBV2	CASSGTAYSSYNSPLHF	TGTGCCAGCAGTGGGACAGCCTATAGCTCCTATAATTCACCCCTCCACTTT
TRBJ1-2	few	.	TRBV5-1	CASSLVGETNYGYTF	TGCGCCAGCAGCTTGGTGGGAGAGACGAACTATGGCTACACCTTC
TRBJ1-2	.	.	TRBV29-1	CSGKSSGDGYTF	TGCAGCGGCAAAAGTTCAGGGGACGGCTACACCTTC
TRBJ1-1	few	.	TRBV4-1	CASSQVRPTVNTEAFF	TGCGCCAGCAGCCAAGTTCGTCCGACGGTGAACACTGAAGCTTTCTTT
TRBJ2-3	many	.	TRBV7-2	CASSLGRPDTQYF	TGTGCCAGCAGCTTAGGCCGCCCAGATACGCAGTATTTT
TRBJ2-7	few	.	TRBV15	CATSRDAGYEQYF	TGTGCCACCAGCAGAGACGCTGGATACGAGCAGTACTTC
TRBJ2-5	few	.	TRBV10-3	CAISVDQETQYF	TGTGCCATCAGTGTCGACCAAGAGACCCAGTACTTC
TRBJ1-6	many	.	TRBV6-1	CASRLAHLNSPLHF	TGTGCCAGCCGACTAGCGCACCTCAATTCACCCCTCCACTTT
TRBJ1-2	.	.	TRBV6-6	CASIGSGYTF	TGTGCCAGCATTGGGTCGGGCTACACCTTC
TRBJ2-1	.	TRBD2	TRBV5-1	CASSLWSGGKDEQFF	TGCGCCAGCAGCTTGTGGAGCGGGGGGAAGGATGAGCAGTTCTTC
TRBJ2-2	few	.	TRBV25-1	CASTRGTGELFF	TGTGCCAGCACTAGGGGCACCGGGGAGCTGTTTTTT
TRBJ1-1	few	.	TRBV12-5	CASGLGYRVEGVF	TGTGCTAGTGGTTTGGGTTACAGGGTAGAGGGTGTCTTT
TRBJ2-1	.	TRBD2	TRBV5-1	CASSKRTSGIFSYNEQFF	TGCGCCAGCAGCAAGCGGACTAGCGGGATTTTCTCCTACAATGAGCAGTTCTTC
TRBJ1-1	.	.	TRBV4-3	CASSQDRGWAFF	TGCGCCAGCAGCCAAGACCGGGGCTGGGCTTTCTTT